These 10 T cell receptor beta chains came from one sample sequenced in a study of CD8 T cell repertoires and HIV-1 epitope variants. Their specific antigens are unknown. Clones were sequenced by immunoSEQ multiplex PCR, and TCRdb holds only the in-frame ones, with some missing. Of thousands of clones listed, less than 70% are singletons. Material: cultured CD8+ T cells derived from PBMCs. The receptors stem from a male donor with HIV.

The rearrangement uses TRBV27 and TRBJ1-5; D possibly corresponds to TRBD1 (6 bases). Germline loops: CDR1 MNHEY, CDR2 SMNVEV (reference sequence). The CDR3 has 15 amino acids. Deletions cut 5 bases from V and 8 bases from J, with 19 bases between. The CDR3: CASSPGTSLLKPQHF. CDR3 in DNA: TGTGCCAGCAGTCCCGGGACATCACTGTTGAAGCCCCAGCATTTT.

V is TRBV13 and J is TRBJ2-3, with no clear D. The CDR3 covers 13 residues. Germline values: CDR1 PRHDT, CDR2 FYEKMQ (reference sequence). Trimming pared 6 bases from V and 2 bases from J, leaving 9 bases between. The CDR3 sequence is CASSSPLTDTQYF. In DNA, the CDR3 is TGTGCCAGCAGTTCTCCTCTCACAGATACGCAGTATTTT.

This clone appeared a few times. The V and J genes are TRBV7-3 and TRBJ2-1; 10 nucleotides line up with TRBD1. V lost 5 bases, J lost 4 bases, and 5 bases stayed unmatched. CDR1 and CDR2 (germline): SGHTA, FQGTGA. The CDR3 is 15 amino acids. The CDR3 nucleotides read TGTGCCAGCAGCACAGGGGGACAGGGGTACAATGAGCAGTTCTTC. Amino acids: CASSTGGQGYNEQFF.

This rearrangement joins TRBV5-4 to TRBJ2-2, with TRBD1 as a possible D gene (7 bases). The CDR3 loop spans 16 amino acids. Trimming took 0 bases from V and 4 from J, leaving 13 bases between them. Germline V gene sequence: CDR1 SGHNT, CDR2 YYREEE (reference sequence). The DNA for the CDR3 is TGTGCCAGCAGCTTGGCACGGAGGGGGCGCACCGGGGAGCTGTTTTTT. Its translation: CASSLARRGRTGELFF.

This clone turned up a few times. The rearrangement uses TRBV29-1 and TRBJ1-1; tentative D call: TRBD1 (6 bases). Germline CDR1 and CDR2: SQVTM and ANQGSEA. This CDR3 contains 15 residues. Trimming stripped 8 bases from V and 3 bases from J, with 22 bases between. The CDR3 bases are TGCAGCAAAGAATCGCGACAGGACTGGGACACTGAAGCTTTCTTT. Its protein is CSKESRQDWDTEAFF. The entire variable domain, with the rest obtained from reference TRBV29-1 and TRBJ1-1, is as follows: SAVISQKPSRDICQRGTSLTIQCQVDSQVTMMFWYRQQPGQSLTLIATANQGSEATYESGFVIDKFPISRPNLTFSTLTVSNMSPEDSSIYLCSKESRQDWDTEAFFGQGTRLTVV.

The chain recombines TRBV29-1 with TRBJ2-1; 11 nucleotides line up with TRBD2. CDR3 length: 13 residues. Germline CDR1 is SQVTM and CDR2 is ANQGSEA. Unmatched junction bases numbered 6, after V lost 7 bases and J lost 7 bases. CDR3 amino acids: CSELAGVENEQFF. The CDR3, as DNA: TGCAGCGAACTAGCGGGAGTAGAAAATGAGCAGTTCTTC.

There are a few counts of this clone. The V gene is TRBV7-3, the J gene TRBJ1-2; unclear D gene. CDR1 is SGHTA and CDR2 is FQGTGA in the germline V gene. V lost 1 base to trimming and J lost 4 bases, with 10 bases between them. The CDR3 contains 14 residues. In DNA form, the CDR3 reads TGTGCCAGCAGCTTAAGCGAAAACAGCTATGGCTACACCTTC. Its translation: CASSLSENSYGYTF.

In its sample, this clone was seen a few times. This chain connects TRBV7-6 to TRBJ2-7; no definite D call. The CDR3 loop spans 14 amino acids. Per germline, CDR1 SGHVS and CDR2 FNYEAQ. With 2 bases removed from V and 1 base from J, the gap between germline ends came to 9 bases. The CDR3 sequence: CASSLLDGSYEQYF. The CDR3 DNA reads as TGTGCCAGCAGCTTACTGGACGGATCCTACGAGCAGTACTTC.

The chain employs TRBV7-8 and TRBJ2-7; the D call may be TRBD1 or TRBD2 (5 bases each). The CDR3 has 14 residues. Germline-derived CDR1 and CDR2 are SGHVS and FQNEAQ. Trimming shortened V by 4 bases and J by 0 bases, and 10 bases separated the two germline ends. The CDR3 DNA follows: TGTGCCAGCAGCTCAGGGACCTCCTCCTACGAGCAGTACTTC. This translates into CASSSGTSSYEQYF. The entire variable domain, with the rest obtained from reference TRBV7-8 and TRBJ2-7, is as follows: GAGVSQSPRYKVAKRGQDVALRCDPISGHVSLFWYQQALGQGPEFLTYFQNEAQLDKSGLPSDRFFAERPEGSVSTLKIQRTQQEDSAVYLCASSSGTSSYEQYFGPGTRLTVT.

The rearrangement uses TRBV9 and TRBJ2-5; TRBD2 agrees at 10 bases. Trimming at V came to 0 bases and at J to 5 bases, leaving 10 bases not matched to a gene. This CDR3 has 17 residues. In germline, CDR1 is SGDLS, CDR2 YYNGEE. The CDR3 sequence is CASSVDRSGGALETQYF. CDR3 DNA: TGTGCCAGCAGCGTAGATCGGAGCGGGGGGGCCTTGGAGACCCAGTACTTC.